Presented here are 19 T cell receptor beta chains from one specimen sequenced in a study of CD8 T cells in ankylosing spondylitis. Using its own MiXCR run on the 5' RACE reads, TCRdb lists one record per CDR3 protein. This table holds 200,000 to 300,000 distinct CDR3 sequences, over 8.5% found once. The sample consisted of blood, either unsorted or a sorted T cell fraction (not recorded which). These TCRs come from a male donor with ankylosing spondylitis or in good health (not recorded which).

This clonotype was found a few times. The CDR3 DNA reads TGTGCCAGCAGCCAAGATCGACGACTAGGGTCCAATGAGCAGTTCTTC. Translating it yields CASSQDRRLGSNEQFF. The chain has TRBV4-2 and TRBJ2-1, with a weak D call TRBD2 (6 bases). CDR3 length equals 16 residues. Germline V gene lookup returns CDR1 LGHNA and CDR2 YNFKEQ. The V gene lost 0 bases and the J gene lost 6 bases, with 15 bases spanning the gap.

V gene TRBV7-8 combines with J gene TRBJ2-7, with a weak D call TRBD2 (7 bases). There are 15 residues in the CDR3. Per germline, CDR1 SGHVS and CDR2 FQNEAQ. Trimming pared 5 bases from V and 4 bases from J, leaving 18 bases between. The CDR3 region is CASSPGPGGQYEQYF. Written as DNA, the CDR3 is TGTGCCAGCAGCCCGGGTCCGGGGGGCCAGTACGAGCAGTACTTC. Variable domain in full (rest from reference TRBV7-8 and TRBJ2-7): GAGVSQSPRYKVAKRGQDVALRCDPISGHVSLFWYQQALGQGPEFLTYFQNEAQLDKSGLPSDRFFAERPEGSVSTLKIQRTQQEDSAVYLCASSPGPGGQYEQYFGPGTRLTVT.

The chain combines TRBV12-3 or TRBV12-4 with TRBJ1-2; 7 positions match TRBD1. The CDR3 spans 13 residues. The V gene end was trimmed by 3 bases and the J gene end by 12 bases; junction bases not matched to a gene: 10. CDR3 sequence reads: CASSFRDSGGNTF. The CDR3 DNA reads TGTGCCAGCAGTTTTCGGGACAGCGGTGGGAACACCTTC.

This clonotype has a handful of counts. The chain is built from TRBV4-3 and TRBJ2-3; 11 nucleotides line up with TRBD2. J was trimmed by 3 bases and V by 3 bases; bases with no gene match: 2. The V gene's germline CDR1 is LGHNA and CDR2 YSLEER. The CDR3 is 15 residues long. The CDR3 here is CASSQSSGGTDTQYF. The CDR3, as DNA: TGCGCCAGCAGCCAGTCTAGCGGGGGGACAGATACGCAGTATTTT.

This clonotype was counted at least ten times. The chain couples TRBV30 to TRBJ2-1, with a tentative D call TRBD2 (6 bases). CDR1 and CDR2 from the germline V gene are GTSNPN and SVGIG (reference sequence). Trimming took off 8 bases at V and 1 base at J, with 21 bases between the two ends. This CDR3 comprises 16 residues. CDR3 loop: CAIQKPGGRSYNEQFF. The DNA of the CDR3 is TGTGCCATCCAAAAGCCCGGGGGAAGGTCCTACAATGAGCAGTTCTTC. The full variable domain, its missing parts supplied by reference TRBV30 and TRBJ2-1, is SQTIHQWPATLVQPVGSPLSLECTVEGTSNPNLYWYRQAAGRGLQLLFYSVGIGQISSEVPQNLSASRPQDRQFILSSKKLLLSDSGFYLCAIQKPGGRSYNEQFFGPGTRLTVL.

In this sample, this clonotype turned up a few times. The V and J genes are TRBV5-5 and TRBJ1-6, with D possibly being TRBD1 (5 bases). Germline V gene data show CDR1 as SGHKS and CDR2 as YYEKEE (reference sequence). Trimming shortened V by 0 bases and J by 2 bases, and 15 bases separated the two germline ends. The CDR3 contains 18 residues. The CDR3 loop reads CASSLDRTASPYNSPLHF. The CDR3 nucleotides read TGTGCCAGCAGCTTGGACAGGACGGCTTCGCCCTATAATTCACCCCTCCACTTT.

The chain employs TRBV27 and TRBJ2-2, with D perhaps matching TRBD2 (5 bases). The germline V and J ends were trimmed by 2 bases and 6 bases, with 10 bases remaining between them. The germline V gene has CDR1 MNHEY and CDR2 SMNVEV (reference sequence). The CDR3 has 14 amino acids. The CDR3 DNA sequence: TGTGCCAGCAGTTTAGGTCCCGGGGCCGGGGAGCTGTTTTTT. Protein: CASSLGPGAGELFF.

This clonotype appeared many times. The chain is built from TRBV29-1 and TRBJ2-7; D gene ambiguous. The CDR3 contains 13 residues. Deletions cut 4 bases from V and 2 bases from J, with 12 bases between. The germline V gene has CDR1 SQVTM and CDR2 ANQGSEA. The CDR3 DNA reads TGCAGCGTTGGTGACCGCGGCACCTACGAGCAGTACTTC. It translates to CSVGDRGTYEQYF.

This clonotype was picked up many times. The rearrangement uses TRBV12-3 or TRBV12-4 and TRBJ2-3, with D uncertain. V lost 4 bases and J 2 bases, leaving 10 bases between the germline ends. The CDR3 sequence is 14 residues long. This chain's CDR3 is CASSSPPPTDTQYF. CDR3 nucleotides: TGTGCCAGCAGTTCGCCACCGCCCACAGATACGCAGTATTTT.

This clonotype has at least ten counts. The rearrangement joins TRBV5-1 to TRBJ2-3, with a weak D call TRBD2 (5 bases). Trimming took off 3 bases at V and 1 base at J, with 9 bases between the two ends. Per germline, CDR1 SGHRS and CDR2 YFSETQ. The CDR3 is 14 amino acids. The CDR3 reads CASSSTSGTDTQYF. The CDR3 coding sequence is TGCGCCAGCAGCTCCACTAGTGGCACAGATACGCAGTATTTT.

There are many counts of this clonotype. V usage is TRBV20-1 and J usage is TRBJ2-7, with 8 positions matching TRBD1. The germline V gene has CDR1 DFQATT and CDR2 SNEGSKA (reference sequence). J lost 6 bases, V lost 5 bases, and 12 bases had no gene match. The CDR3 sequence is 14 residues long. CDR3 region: CSAGGGQGFSEQYF. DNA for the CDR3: TGCAGTGCTGGGGGAGGACAGGGCTTTAGCGAGCAGTACTTC.

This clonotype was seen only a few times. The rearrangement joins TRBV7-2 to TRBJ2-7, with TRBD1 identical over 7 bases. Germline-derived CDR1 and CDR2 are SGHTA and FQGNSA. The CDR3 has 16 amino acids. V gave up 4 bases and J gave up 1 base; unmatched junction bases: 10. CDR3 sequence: CASSSTLEGQSYEQYF. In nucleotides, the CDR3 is TGTGCCAGCAGCTCTACCCTAGAGGGACAGTCCTACGAGCAGTACTTC.

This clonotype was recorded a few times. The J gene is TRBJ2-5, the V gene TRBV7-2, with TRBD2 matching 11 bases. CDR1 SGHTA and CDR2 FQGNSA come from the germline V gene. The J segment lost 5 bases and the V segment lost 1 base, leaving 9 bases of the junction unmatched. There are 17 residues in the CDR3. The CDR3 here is CASSLVSGRASGETQYF. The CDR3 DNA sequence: TGTGCCAGCAGCTTAGTTAGCGGGAGGGCCTCGGGGGAGACCCAGTACTTC. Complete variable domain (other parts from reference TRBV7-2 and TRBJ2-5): GAGVSQSPSNKVTEKGKDVELRCDPISGHTALYWYRQSLGQGLEFLIYFQGNSAPDKSGLPSDRFSAERTGGSVSTLTIQRTQQEDSAVYLCASSLVSGRASGETQYFGPGTRLLVL.

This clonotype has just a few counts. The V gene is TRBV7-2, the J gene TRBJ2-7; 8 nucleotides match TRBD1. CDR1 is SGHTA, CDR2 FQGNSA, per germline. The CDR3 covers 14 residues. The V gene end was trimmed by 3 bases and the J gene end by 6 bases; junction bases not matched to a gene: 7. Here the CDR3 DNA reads TGTGCCAGCAGCTTGACCGAGACAGGGGTCGAGCAGTACTTC. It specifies CASSLTETGVEQYF.

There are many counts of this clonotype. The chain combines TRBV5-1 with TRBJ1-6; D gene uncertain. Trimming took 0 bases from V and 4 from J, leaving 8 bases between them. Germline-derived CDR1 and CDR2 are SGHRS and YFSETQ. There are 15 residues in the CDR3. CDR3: CASSLDGDYNSPLHF. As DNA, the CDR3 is TGCGCCAGCAGCTTGGATGGAGATTATAATTCACCCCTCCACTTT. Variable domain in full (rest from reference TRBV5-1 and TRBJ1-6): KAGVTQTPRYLIKTRGQQVTLSCSPISGHRSVSWYQQTPGQGLQFLFEYFSETQRNKGNFPGRFSGRQFSNSRSEMNVSTLELGDSALYLCASSLDGDYNSPLHFGNGTRLTVT.

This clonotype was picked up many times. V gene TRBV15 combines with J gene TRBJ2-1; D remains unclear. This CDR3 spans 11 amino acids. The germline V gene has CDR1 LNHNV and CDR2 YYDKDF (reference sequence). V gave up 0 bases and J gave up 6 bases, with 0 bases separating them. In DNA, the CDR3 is TGTGCCACCAGCAGAGACAATGAGCAGTTCTTC. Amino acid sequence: CATSRDNEQFF.

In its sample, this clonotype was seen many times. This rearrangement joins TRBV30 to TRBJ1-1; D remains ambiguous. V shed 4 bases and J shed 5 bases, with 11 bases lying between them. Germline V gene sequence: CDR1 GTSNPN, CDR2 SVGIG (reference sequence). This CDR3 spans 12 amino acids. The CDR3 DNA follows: TGTGCCTGGAAGGAGCCGGGAACTGAAGCTTTCTTT. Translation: CAWKEPGTEAFF. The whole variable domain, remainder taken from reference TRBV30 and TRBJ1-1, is SQTIHQWPATLVQPVGSPLSLECTVEGTSNPNLYWYRQAAGRGLQLLFYSVGIGQISSEVPQNLSASRPQDRQFILSSKKLLLSDSGFYLCAWKEPGTEAFFGQGTRLTVV.

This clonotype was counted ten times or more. The CDR3 spells CASSLGWGAAGETNEQYF. The CDR3 nucleotides read TGCGCCAGCAGCTTGGGATGGGGAGCAGCGGGAGAGACCAACGAGCAGTACTTC. The chain links TRBV5-1 to TRBJ2-7, with 8 bases aligning to TRBD2. The CDR3 has 18 amino acids. Germline V CDR1 and CDR2: SGHRS, YFSETQ. V was pared by 0 bases and J by 5 bases, with 16 bases of the junction left unmatched.

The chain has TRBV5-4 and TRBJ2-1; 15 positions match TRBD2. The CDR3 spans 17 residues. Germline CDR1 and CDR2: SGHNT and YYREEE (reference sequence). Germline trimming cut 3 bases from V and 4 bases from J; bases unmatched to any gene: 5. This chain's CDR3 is CASSSGLAGGSYNEQFF. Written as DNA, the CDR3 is TGTGCCAGCAGCTCGGGACTAGCGGGAGGATCTTACAATGAGCAGTTCTTC.